These T cell receptor beta chains were read from a single sample in a study of cytomegalovirus exposure and HLA in healthy donors. Clones were sequenced by immunoSEQ multiplex PCR, and TCRdb holds only the in-frame ones, with some missing. The sample includes fewer than 250,000 clones, more than 60% of them seen just once. What was sequenced was PBMCs. The receptor set was obtained from a woman between 25 and 40 years old in good health and CMV-seronegative. Each CDR3 is given with its conserved first and last residue. Fields, in order: J gene, D gene, clone size, V gene, CDR3 DNA, CDR3 protein. The D gene is left open where the match is weak. Where a row states a size, it is once, few, many or the class of an expanded clone; other rows omit it.

J: TRBJ2-7
D: TRBD1
size: -
V: TRBV6-6
DNA: TGTGCCAGCAGTTTCTCGGGACAGGCAGGGGAGCAGTACTTC
CDR3: CASSFSGQAGEQYF

J: TRBJ2-7
D: -
size: -
V: TRBV2
DNA: TGTGCCAGCAGCTTAGACGGACTGCCCGAGCAGTACTTC
CDR3: CASSLDGLPEQYF

J: TRBJ1-2
D: TRBD1
size: -
V: TRBV5-4
DNA: TGTGCCAGCAGGGAACAGGGGGCGGATGGCTACACCTTC
CDR3: CASREQGADGYTF

J: TRBJ2-2
D: -
size: -
V: TRBV6-5
DNA: TGTGCCAGCAGGGACACAGATATATGGGCCGGGGAGCTGTTTTTT
CDR3: CASRDTDIWAGELFF

J: TRBJ1-1
D: -
size: -
V: TRBV10-3
DNA: TGTGCCGCGGGGCAGGGTACTGAAGCTTTCTTT
CDR3: CAAGQGTEAFF

J: TRBJ2-1
D: TRBD2
size: -
V: TRBV9
DNA: TGTGCCAGCAGCGTAGGAGGGACTAGCAATGAGCAGTTCTTC
CDR3: CASSVGGTSNEQFF

J: TRBJ1-2
D: -
size: -
V: TRBV29-1
DNA: TGCAGCGTTGAAAGTCGACACTCCTCTAACTATGGCTACACCTTC
CDR3: CSVESRHSSNYGYTF

J: TRBJ1-2
D: TRBD1
size: once
V: TRBV7-9
DNA: TGTTCCAGCAGCTTAGAAGGGGGCATCTATGGCTACACCTTC
CDR3: CSSSLEGGIYGYTF

J: TRBJ1-1
D: TRBD1
size: -
V: TRBV2
DNA: TGTGCCAGCAGTGACGACAGGGAATACACTGAAGCTTTCTTT
CDR3: CASSDDREYTEAFF

J: TRBJ2-7
D: -
size: once
V: TRBV7-9
DNA: TGTGCCAGCACCGCCACGGGAGTCGAGCAGTACTTC
CDR3: CASTATGVEQYF

J: TRBJ1-1
D: TRBD1
size: -
V: TRBV6-1
DNA: TGTGCCAGCAGTAAGTGGGACAGGGACGCTGAAGCTTTCTTT
CDR3: CASSKWDRDAEAFF

J: TRBJ2-7
D: -
size: -
V: TRBV11-2
DNA: TGTGCCAGCGGGGCTAGCTCCTACGAGCAGTACTTC
CDR3: CASGASSYEQYF

J: TRBJ2-7
D: TRBD1
size: -
V: TRBV18
DNA: TGTGCCAGCTCTCTCGGGACAGGAGGCTACGAGCAGTACTTC
CDR3: CASSLGTGGYEQYF

J: TRBJ2-1
D: TRBD1
size: -
V: TRBV7-9
DNA: TGTGCCAGCAGTTTACCCGGACAGGGCGGCAATGAGCAGTTCTTC
CDR3: CASSLPGQGGNEQFF

J: TRBJ2-1
D: -
size: once
V: TRBV7-3
DNA: TGTGCCAGCAGCATCGGGACTGCGAGCTCCTACAATGAGCAGTTCTTC
CDR3: CASSIGTASSYNEQFF